This TCR beta chain was sequenced during a study of tumor-infiltrating lymphocytes in primary liver carcinoma. The CDR3 length is 15 residues. Germline CDR1 MNHEY, CDR2 SVGAGI. A constant-region primer served to make TCR beta cDNA from roughly 500 ng total RNA. Investigators got TCR beta libraries out of three nested multiplex PCR rounds, done with slightly modified ARM-PCR. TRBV1-TRBV30 forward and Cbeta reverse primers drove the first two roughly 10-cycle rounds. TCRdb recomputed calls from the multiplex PCR reads with MiXCR, one row per CDR3 protein. Among about 310,000 distinct CDR3 sequences listed, about 50% were seen once. Concerning this clonotype itself: Possible read error: a much larger clone is one base away.

They got blood RNA out of unsorted whole blood and also pulled out germline DNA. The V and J genes are TRBV6-5 and TRBJ1-5; D gene unclear. The receptor comes from a woman aged 25-40 years with primary liver carcinoma and hepatitis B virus infection. Sample: peripheral blood. The CDR3 DNA is TGTACCAGCAGCCTAGATATATTTAGCAATCAGCCCCAGCATTTT. Translation gives CTSSLDIFSNQPQHF.